These 19 T cell receptor beta chains were all obtained from the same sample, sequenced in a study of blood T cell repertoires in COVID-19. Clones were read by immunoSEQ multiplex PCR, and TCRdb kept only the in-frame ones, dropping some. This table holds some 190,000 clones, around 80% found once. Sample: PBMCs or T cells enriched from blood (not recorded which). The receptors derive from a man in his 60s who had been exposed to COVID-19.

This clone was counted at least ten times. The chain uses TRBV27 and TRBJ2-7, with 11 bases matching TRBD2. V shed 2 bases and J 1 base; nucleotides not matched to a gene: 4. Germline CDR1 MNHEY, CDR2 SMNVEV (reference sequence). The CDR3 is 16 residues long. Here the CDR3 DNA reads TGTGCCAGCAGTTTACACGGGACTAGCGGTTCCTACGAGCAGTACTTC. Translated: CASSLHGTSGSYEQYF.

V gene TRBV5-6 combines with J gene TRBJ1-5; no clear D gene. This CDR3 is 15 amino acids long. Looked up from germline, CDR1 is SGHDT and CDR2 is YYEEEE. V lost 2 bases to trimming and J lost 0 bases, with 9 bases between them. The CDR3 loop reads CASSFGVYSNQPQHF. CDR3 nucleotides: TGTGCCAGCAGCTTCGGGGTTTATAGCAATCAGCCCCAGCATTTT.

The CDR3 nucleotides are TGTGCCAGCAGCTCAGTCTCCAGGGGGGCCAATCAGCCCCAGCATTTT. It encodes CASSSVSRGANQPQHF. The chain is built from TRBV7-2 and TRBJ1-5; 7 nucleotides match TRBD1. The CDR3 sequence is 16 residues long. V lost 4 bases and J lost 3; bases outside the gene matches: 9. Germline V gene lookup returns CDR1 SGHTA and CDR2 FQGNSA.

The chain uses TRBV5-1 and TRBJ1-2; 8 bases map to TRBD1. Germline V lookup: CDR1 SGHRS, CDR2 YFSETQ. V lost 4 bases, J lost 5 bases, and 10 bases stayed unmatched. This CDR3 region has 15 residues. The chain's CDR3 is CASSLPGGAGYGYTF. The CDR3 bases are TGCGCCAGCAGCCTCCCAGGGGGCGCAGGGTATGGCTACACCTTC.

V usage is TRBV6-5 and J usage is TRBJ1-2, with 9 bases aligning to TRBD1. V shed 0 bases, J shed 4 bases, and the junction held 3 bases outside the gene matches. CDR1 MNHEY and CDR2 SVGAGI come from the germline V gene. The CDR3 runs 15 residues. The CDR3 is CASSYSTGGRYGYTF. The CDR3 bases are TGTGCCAGCAGTTACTCGACAGGGGGACGCTATGGCTACACCTTC.

The chain has TRBV11-2 and TRBJ2-2; possible D gene TRBD2, 6 bases. The V gene's germline CDR1 is SGHAT and CDR2 FQNNGV. The CDR3 extends over 14 amino acids. V was pared by 5 bases and J by 6 bases, with 13 bases between. CDR3: CASSLGAGPGELFF. CDR3 nucleotide sequence: TGTGCCAGCAGCCTCGGAGCGGGTCCCGGGGAGCTGTTTTTT.

The chain carries TRBV5-1 and TRBJ2-1; no reliable D call. Per germline, CDR1 SGHRS and CDR2 YFSETQ. This CDR3 has 17 amino acids. V dropped 0 bases and J dropped 8 bases, with 21 bases sitting between them. The CDR3 DNA reads as TGCGCCAGCAGCTTGGCCCCAGGTGGGTTCTCTTCGCATGAGCAGTTCTTC. This encodes CASSLAPGGFSSHEQFF.

This clone was seen only a few times. The chain combines TRBV3-1 (or the pseudogene TRBV3-2) with TRBJ2-7, with a possible D match to TRBD2 (5 bases). The V end was cut by 2 bases, the J end by 13 bases, with 21 bases between. Germline V gives CDR1 LGHDT, CDR2 YNNKEL (reference sequence). The CDR3 contains 14 residues. The CDR3 bases are TGTGCCAGCAGCCAACTTCCCGGGATCAGCGTTCGATACTTC. Translation gives CASSQLPGISVRYF.

The count of this clone is one. This rearrangement joins TRBV14 to TRBJ2-3; 8 nucleotides match TRBD2. CDR1 and CDR2 (germline): SGHDN, FVKESK. The CDR3 extends over 15 amino acids. Germline trimming cut 6 bases from V and 2 bases from J; bases unmatched to any gene: 7. The CDR3 reads CASSRLTSATDTQYF. The CDR3 DNA sequence: TGTGCCAGCAGTCGGTTGACTAGCGCCACAGATACGCAGTATTTT.

The J gene is TRBJ1-6, the V gene TRBV12-5; perhaps TRBD1 as D (5 bases). V lost 1 base, J lost 6 bases, and 7 bases lay in between. Germline V lookup: CDR1 LGHNT, CDR2 FRNRAP. The CDR3 extends over 14 amino acids. The CDR3 coding sequence is TGTGCTAGTGGTTTGGGACAGCCTAATTCACCCCTCCACTTT. This translates into CASGLGQPNSPLHF. Full variable domain (missing parts from reference TRBV12-5 and TRBJ1-6): DARVTQTPRHKVTEMGQEVTMRCQPILGHNTVFWYRQTMMQGLELLAYFRNRAPLDDSGMPKDRFSAEMPDATLATLKIQPSEPRDSAVYFCASGLGQPNSPLHFGNGTRLTVT.

This clone has a single count. This chain's CDR3 is CASSHGRTGGRLLDTEAFF. The CDR3 coding sequence is TGTGCCAGCTCACACGGTCGGACAGGGGGCAGACTTTTGGACACTGAAGCTTTCTTT. The V and J genes are TRBV18 and TRBJ1-1; TRBD1 aligns across 11 bases. The CDR3 sequence is 19 residues long. Germline V CDR1 and CDR2: KGHSH, LQKENI. With V trimmed by 4 bases and J by 3 bases, 16 bases remained unmatched.

A single count supports this clone. This sequence joins TRBV9 and TRBJ2-1; D possibly corresponds to TRBD2 (5 bases). The V end lost 1 base, the J end lost 2 bases, and 19 bases lay between the germline ends. Germline lookup yields CDR1 SGDLS and CDR2 YYNGEE. The CDR3 runs 18 residues. CDR3 DNA sequence: TGTGCCAGCAGCGTAAATCCCGGTGGGAGAGCTACCTACAATGAGCAGTTCTTC. Translating gives CASSVNPGGRATYNEQFF. Full variable domain (rest looked up from reference TRBV9 and TRBJ2-1): DSGVTQTPKHLITATGQRVTLRCSPRSGDLSVYWYQQSLDQGLQFLIQYYNGEERAKGNILERFSAQQFPDLHSELNLSSLELGDSALYFCASSVNPGGRATYNEQFFGPGTRLTVL.

This clone was detected once. As DNA, the CDR3 is TGTGCCAGCAGCTTCGGGTTGGGCTACGAGCAGTACTTC. Translating it yields CASSFGLGYEQYF. The chain employs TRBV7-8 and TRBJ2-7; D is uncertain. Germline lookup yields CDR1 SGHVS and CDR2 FQNEAQ. The CDR3 extends over 13 amino acids. V lost 3 bases and J 3 bases, leaving 9 bases between the germline ends.

The chain recombines TRBV10-3 with TRBJ1-2; 7 bases line up with TRBD1. The CDR3 runs to 14 residues. V shed 10 bases and J 0 bases; nucleotides not matched to a gene: 8. The germline V gene encodes CDR1 ENHRY and CDR2 SYGVKD. This CDR3 is CATYRDRANYGYTF. For the CDR3, the DNA is TGTGCCACTTACCGGGACAGAGCTAACTATGGCTACACCTTC.

The V and J genes are TRBV6-5 and TRBJ2-7; TRBD1 might be the D (6 bases). This CDR3 comprises 12 residues. Trimming removed 2 bases from V and 5 bases from J, with 7 bases in between. The germline CDR1 and CDR2 sequences are MNHEY and SVGAGI. CDR3 sequence (DNA): TGTGCCAGCAGTTACGGGGGCCACGAGCAGTACTTC. Translation gives CASSYGGHEQYF.

V usage is TRBV27 and J usage is TRBJ2-7; 7 bases line up with TRBD2. V lost 6 bases and J lost 10; bases outside the gene matches: 9. Germline V gene lookup returns CDR1 MNHEY and CDR2 SMNVEV (reference sequence). The CDR3 extends over 12 amino acids. The CDR3 spells CASSPGTIGQYF. In nucleotides, the CDR3 is TGTGCCAGCAGCCCCGGGACTATCGGACAGTACTTC.

The genes are TRBV29-1 and TRBJ2-2; D may be TRBD2 (6 bases). Germline V gene sequence: CDR1 SQVTM, CDR2 ANQGSEA. The CDR3 contains 15 residues. V shed 4 bases and J shed 0 bases, with 12 bases lying between them. The CDR3 region is CSVGVAAANTGELFF. The CDR3 nucleotides are TGCAGCGTTGGGGTAGCGGCTGCGAACACCGGGGAGCTGTTTTTT.

The count of this clone is one. CDR3 coding DNA: TGTGCCAGCAGCCAAGATATAGCTAGTACGCAGTATTTT. It specifies CASSQDIASTQYF. The chain uses TRBV3-1 (or the pseudogene TRBV3-2) and TRBJ2-3; D is unclear. Trimming removed 0 bases from V and 8 bases from J, with 9 bases in between. The CDR3 length is 13 residues. CDR1 is LGHDT and CDR2 is YNNKEL in the germline V gene (reference sequence).

The chain links TRBV19 to TRBJ1-2, with 7 bases that match TRBD1. Germline CDR1 is LNHDA and CDR2 is SQIVND (reference sequence). The V gene end was trimmed by 6 bases and the J gene end by 3 bases; junction bases not matched to a gene: 4. The CDR3 has 13 amino acids. The DNA for the CDR3 is TGTGCCAGTAGGGGCCAGGGGGACTATGGCTACACCTTC. It specifies CASRGQGDYGYTF.